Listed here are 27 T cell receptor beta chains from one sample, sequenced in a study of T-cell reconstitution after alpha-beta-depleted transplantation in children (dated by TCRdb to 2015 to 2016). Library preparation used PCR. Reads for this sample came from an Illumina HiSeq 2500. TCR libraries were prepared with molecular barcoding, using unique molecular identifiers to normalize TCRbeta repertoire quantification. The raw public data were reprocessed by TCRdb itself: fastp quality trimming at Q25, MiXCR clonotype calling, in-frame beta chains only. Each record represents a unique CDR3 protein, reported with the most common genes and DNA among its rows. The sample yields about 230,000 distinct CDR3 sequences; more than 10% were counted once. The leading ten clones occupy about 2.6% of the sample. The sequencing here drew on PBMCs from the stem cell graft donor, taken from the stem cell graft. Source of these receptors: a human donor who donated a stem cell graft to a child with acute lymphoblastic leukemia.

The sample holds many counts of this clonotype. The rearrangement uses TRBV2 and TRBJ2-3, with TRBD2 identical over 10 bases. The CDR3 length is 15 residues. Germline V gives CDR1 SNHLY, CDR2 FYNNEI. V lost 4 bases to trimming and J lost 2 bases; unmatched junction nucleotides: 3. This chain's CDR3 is CASSALAGATDTQYF. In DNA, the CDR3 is TGTGCCAGCAGTGCGCTAGCGGGAGCCACAGATACGCAGTATTTT.

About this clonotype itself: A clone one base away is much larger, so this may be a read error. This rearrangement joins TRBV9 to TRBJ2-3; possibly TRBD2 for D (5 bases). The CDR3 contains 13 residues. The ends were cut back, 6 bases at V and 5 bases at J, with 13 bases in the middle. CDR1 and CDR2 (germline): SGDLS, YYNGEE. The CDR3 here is CASNLGSIDTQYF. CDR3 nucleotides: TGTGCCAGCAATCTAGGGAGTATAGATACGCAGTATTTT.

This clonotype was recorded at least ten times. CDR3 sequence reads: CASTWRQGGYEQYF. The CDR3 bases are TGTGCCAGCACCTGGAGACAGGGGGGTTACGAGCAGTACTTC. V usage is TRBV12-3 or TRBV12-4 and J usage is TRBJ2-7; 9 nucleotides agree with TRBD1. This CDR3 has 14 residues. V lost 7 bases to trimming and J lost 4 bases; unmatched junction nucleotides: 8.

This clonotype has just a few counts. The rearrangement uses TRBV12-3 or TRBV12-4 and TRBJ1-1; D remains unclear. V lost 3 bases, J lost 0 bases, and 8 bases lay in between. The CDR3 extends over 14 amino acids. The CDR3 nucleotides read TGTGCCAGCAGTTTTTTGGGGATGAACACTGAAGCTTTCTTT. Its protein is CASSFLGMNTEAFF.

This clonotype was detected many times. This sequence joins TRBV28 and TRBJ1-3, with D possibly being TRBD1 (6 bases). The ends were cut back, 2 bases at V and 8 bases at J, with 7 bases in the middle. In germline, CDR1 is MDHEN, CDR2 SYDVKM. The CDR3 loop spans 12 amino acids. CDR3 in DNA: TGTGCCAGCAGTTTAAGGGGGGACACCATATATTTT. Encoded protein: CASSLRGDTIYF.

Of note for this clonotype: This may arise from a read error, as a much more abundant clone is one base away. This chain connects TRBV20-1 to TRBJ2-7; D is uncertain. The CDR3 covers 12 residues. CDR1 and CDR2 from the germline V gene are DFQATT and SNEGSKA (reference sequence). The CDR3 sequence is CSARADPDDQYF. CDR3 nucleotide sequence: TGCAGTGCTAGAGCCGACCCGGACGACCAGTACTTC.

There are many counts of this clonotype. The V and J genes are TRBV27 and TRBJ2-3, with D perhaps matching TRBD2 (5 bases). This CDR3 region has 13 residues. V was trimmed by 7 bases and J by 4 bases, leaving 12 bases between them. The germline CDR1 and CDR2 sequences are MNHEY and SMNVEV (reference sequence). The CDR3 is CASTSSGADTQYF. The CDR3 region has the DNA TGTGCCAGCACCTCCTCCGGGGCAGATACGCAGTATTTT.

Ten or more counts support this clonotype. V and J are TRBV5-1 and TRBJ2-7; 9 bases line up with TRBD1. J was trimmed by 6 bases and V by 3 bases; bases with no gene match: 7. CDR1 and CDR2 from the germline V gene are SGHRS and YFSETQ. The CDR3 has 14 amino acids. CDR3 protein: CASSYAQGAFEQYF. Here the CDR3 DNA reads TGCGCCAGCAGCTACGCACAGGGGGCCTTCGAGCAGTACTTC.

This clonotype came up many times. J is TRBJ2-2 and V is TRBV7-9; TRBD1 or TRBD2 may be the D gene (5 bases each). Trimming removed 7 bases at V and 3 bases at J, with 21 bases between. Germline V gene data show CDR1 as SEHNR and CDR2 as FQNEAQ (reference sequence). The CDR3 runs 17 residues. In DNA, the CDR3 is TGTGCCAGCATCCTCACCCGGGACGCGCTTTACACCGGGGAGCTGTTTTTT. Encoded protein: CASILTRDALYTGELFF.

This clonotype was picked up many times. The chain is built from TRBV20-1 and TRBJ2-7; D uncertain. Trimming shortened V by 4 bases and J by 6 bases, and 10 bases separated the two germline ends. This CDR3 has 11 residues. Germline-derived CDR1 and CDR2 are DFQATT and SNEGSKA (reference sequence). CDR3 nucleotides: TGCAGTGCTAAACTTGTAGGCGAGCAGTACTTC. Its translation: CSAKLVGEQYF.

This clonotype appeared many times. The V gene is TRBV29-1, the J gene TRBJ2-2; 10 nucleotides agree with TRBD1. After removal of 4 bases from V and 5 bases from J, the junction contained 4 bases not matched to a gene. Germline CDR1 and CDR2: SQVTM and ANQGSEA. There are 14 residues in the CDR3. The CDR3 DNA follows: TGCAGCGTTGTGACAGGGGGCCATACCGGGGAGCTGTTTTTT. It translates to CSVVTGGHTGELFF.

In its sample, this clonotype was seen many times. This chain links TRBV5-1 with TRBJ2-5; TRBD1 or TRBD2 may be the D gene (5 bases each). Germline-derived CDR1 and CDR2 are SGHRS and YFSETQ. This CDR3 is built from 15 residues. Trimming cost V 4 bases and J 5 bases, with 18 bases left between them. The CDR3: CASSQGAGTQETQYF. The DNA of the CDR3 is TGCGCCAGCAGCCAGGGCGCAGGGACGCAGGAGACCCAGTACTTC.

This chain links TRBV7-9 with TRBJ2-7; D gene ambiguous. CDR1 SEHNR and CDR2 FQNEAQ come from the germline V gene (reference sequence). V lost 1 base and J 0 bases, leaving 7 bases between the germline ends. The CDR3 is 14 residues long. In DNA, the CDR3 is TGTGCCAGCAGCTTAGAGAGCCTCTCCTACGAGCAGTACTTC. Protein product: CASSLESLSYEQYF. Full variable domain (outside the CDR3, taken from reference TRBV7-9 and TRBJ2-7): DTGVSQNPRHKITKRGQNVTFRCDPISEHNRLYWYRQTLGQGPEFLTYFQNEAQLEKSRLLSDRFSAERPKGSFSTLEIQRTEQGDSAMYLCASSLESLSYEQYFGPGTRLTVT.

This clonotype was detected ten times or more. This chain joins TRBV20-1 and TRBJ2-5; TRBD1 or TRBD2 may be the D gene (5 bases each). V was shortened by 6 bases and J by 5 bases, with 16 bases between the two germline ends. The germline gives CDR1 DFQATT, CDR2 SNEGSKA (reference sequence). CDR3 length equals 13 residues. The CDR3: CSARGPIGETQYF. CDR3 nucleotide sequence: TGCAGTGCACGGGGCCCAATCGGGGAGACCCAGTACTTC.

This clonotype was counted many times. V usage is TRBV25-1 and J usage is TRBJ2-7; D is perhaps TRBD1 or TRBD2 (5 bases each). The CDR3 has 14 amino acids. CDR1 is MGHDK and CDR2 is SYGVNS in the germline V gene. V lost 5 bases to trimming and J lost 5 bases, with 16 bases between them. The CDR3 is CASSPEGKRHEQYF. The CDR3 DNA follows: TGTGCCAGCAGTCCCGAGGGGAAGCGGCACGAGCAGTACTTC.

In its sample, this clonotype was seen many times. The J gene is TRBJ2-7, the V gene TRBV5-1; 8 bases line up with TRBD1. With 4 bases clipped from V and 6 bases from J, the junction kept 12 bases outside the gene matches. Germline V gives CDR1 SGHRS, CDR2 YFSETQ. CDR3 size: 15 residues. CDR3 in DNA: TGCGCCAGCAGCCTCGACGGACAGGGTGAGCTCGAGCAGTACTTC. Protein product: CASSLDGQGELEQYF.

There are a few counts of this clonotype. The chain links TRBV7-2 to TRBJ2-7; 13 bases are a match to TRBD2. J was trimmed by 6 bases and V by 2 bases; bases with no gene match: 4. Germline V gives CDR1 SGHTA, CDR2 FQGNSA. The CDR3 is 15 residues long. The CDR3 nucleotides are TGTGCCAGCAGCTTATCAAGACTAGCGGGAGGCGAGCAGTACTTC. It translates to CASSLSRLAGGEQYF.

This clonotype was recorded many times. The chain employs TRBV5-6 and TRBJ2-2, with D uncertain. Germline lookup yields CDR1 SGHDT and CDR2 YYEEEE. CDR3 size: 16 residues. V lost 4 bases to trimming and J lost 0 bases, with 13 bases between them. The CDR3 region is CASSLFQLANTGELFF. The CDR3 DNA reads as TGTGCCAGCAGCCTCTTTCAGCTCGCGAACACCGGGGAGCTGTTTTTT.

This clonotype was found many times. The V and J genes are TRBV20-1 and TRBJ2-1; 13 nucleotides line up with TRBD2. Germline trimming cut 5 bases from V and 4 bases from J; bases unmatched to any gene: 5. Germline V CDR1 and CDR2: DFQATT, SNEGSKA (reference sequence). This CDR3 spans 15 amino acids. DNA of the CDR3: TGCAGTGCTCCGGGGACTAGCGGGAAGTACAATGAGCAGTTCTTC. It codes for CSAPGTSGKYNEQFF.

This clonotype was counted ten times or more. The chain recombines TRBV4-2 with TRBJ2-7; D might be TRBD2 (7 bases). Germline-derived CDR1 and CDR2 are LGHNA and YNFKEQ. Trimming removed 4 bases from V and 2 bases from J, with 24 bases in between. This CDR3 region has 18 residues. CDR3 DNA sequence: TGTGCCAGCAGCCGGGGTGGGACACATGGCGGGAGCCCCTACGAGCAGTACTTC. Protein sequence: CASSRGGTHGGSPYEQYF.

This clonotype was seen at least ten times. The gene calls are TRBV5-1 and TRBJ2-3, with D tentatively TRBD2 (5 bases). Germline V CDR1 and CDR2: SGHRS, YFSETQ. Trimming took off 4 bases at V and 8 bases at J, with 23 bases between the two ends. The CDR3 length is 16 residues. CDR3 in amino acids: CASSPLGGYMAATQYF. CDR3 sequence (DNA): TGCGCCAGCAGCCCTCTAGGAGGCTATATGGCTGCTACGCAGTATTTT.

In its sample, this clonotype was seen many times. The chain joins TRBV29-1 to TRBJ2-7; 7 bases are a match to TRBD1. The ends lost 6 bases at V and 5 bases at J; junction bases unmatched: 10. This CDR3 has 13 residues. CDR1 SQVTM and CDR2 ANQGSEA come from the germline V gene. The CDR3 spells CSVHGSTGDEQYF. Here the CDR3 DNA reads TGCAGCGTCCACGGGTCAACAGGGGACGAGCAGTACTTC.

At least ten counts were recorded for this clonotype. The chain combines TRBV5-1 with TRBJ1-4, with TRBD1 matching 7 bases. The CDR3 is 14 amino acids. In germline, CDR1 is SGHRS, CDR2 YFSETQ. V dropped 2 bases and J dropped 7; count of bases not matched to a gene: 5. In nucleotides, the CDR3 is TGCGCCAGCAGCTTAGGGGGCTTGGTTGAAAAACTGTTTTTT. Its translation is CASSLGGLVEKLFF.

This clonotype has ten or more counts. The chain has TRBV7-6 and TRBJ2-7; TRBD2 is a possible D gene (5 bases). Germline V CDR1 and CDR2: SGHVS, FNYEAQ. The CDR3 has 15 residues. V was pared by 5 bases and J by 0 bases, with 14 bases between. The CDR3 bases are TGTGCCAGCAGCCGAGAAGGACTGAACTCCTACGAGCAGTACTTC. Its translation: CASSREGLNSYEQYF.

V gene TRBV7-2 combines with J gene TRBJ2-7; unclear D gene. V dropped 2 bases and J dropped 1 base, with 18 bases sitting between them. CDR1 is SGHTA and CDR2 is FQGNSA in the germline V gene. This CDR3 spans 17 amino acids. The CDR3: CASSLRIPPGGSYEQYF. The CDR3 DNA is TGTGCCAGCAGCTTAAGGATCCCACCGGGTGGGTCCTACGAGCAGTACTTC.

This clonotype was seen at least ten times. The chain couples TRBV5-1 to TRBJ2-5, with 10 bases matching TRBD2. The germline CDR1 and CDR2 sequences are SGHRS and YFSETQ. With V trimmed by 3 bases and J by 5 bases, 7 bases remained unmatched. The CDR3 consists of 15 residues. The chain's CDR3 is CASSSSGSRGETQYF. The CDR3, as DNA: TGCGCCAGCAGCTCTAGCGGGAGCCGAGGGGAGACCCAGTACTTC. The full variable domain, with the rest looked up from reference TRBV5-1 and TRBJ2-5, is KAGVTQTPRYLIKTRGQQVTLSCSPISGHRSVSWYQQTPGQGLQFLFEYFSETQRNKGNFPGRFSGRQFSNSRSEMNVSTLELGDSALYLCASSSSGSRGETQYFGPGTRLLVL.

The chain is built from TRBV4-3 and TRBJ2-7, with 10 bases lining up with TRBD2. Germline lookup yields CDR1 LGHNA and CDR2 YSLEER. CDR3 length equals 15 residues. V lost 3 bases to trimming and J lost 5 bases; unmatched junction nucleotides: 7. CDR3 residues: CASSQTQRGGDEQYF. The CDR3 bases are TGCGCCAGCAGCCAGACGCAGCGGGGGGGCGACGAGCAGTACTTC.